Sequencing of this TCR beta chain was carried out in a study of shared clonotypes between healthy human individuals. Measured with immunoSEQ multiplex PCR; TCRdb has only the in-frame clones, and not every one. The data show some 2.4 million clones, roughly 93% seen once. The germline V and J ends were trimmed by 0 bases and 1 base, with 13 bases remaining between them. The CDR3 is made up of 16 amino acids. Germline-derived CDR1 and CDR2 are KGHSH and LQKENI. The sample comprised naive CD4+ T cells from PBMCs. Subset here: CD45RA+ positively selected. V is TRBV18 and J is TRBJ2-7, with a weak D call TRBD1 (5 bases). The sequence was collected from a man between 18 and 35 years old in good health. Some clones in this sample may be carry-over from other donors' samples. The CDR3 sequence: CASSPPGPSRSYEQYF. In DNA form, the CDR3 reads TGTGCCAGCTCACCACCGGGGCCTTCCCGGTCCTACGAGCAGTACTTC.